This TCR beta chain was observed in a study of CXCR4 blockade with PD-1 therapy in pancreatic cancer. Germline V CDR1 and CDR2: MDHEN, SYDVKM. Trimming cost V 5 bases and J 3 bases; bases outside gene matches: 3. This CDR3 contains 13 residues. Profiled with immunoSEQ multiplex PCR; TCRdb holds only in-frame clones, not every one. The profile shows 15,000 to 20,000 clones, approximately 68% of them singletons. The sample consisted of tumor tissue. The chain carries TRBV28 and TRBJ2-5; the match to TRBD2 covers 7 bases. This receptor was identified in a human donor with pancreatic ductal adenocarcinoma. The CDR3 loop reads CASSLAVKETQYF. In DNA, the CDR3 is TGTGCCAGCAGTCTAGCGGTCAAAGAGACCCAGTACTTC. The whole variable domain, remainder taken from reference TRBV28 and TRBJ2-5, is DVKVTQSSRYLVKRTGEKVFLECVQDMDHENMFWYRQDPGLGLRLIYFSYDVKMKEKGDIPEGYSVSREKKERFSLILESASTNQTSMYLCASSLAVKETQYFGPGTRLLVL.